This TCR beta chain was retrieved from a study of a mutant IDH1 vaccine in newly diagnosed glioma (dated by TCRdb to the early 2020s). Regarding the complete study: Patients were given eight vaccinations, in weeks 1, 3, 5, 7, 11, 15, 19 and 23, which matched visits V03 through V10. Longitudinal TCRB deep sequencing was performed for fewer than 30 treated patients wherever samples were available for exploratory analyses. Before enrollment, patients had received standard therapy of radiotherapy alone, temozolomide alone, or radiochemotherapy with temozolomide; most received the combination. Of the approximately 33 patients who were treated, about 62% were male and roughly 38% were female, and the mean age was about 40 years. Vaccination started 4-6 weeks after radiotherapy alone, or was given together with temozolomide cycles in the groups whose treatment included chemotherapy. Peripheral blood samples were drawn at six visits, namely V03 (baseline), V05, V07, V10, V12 and V13.

Receptor libraries were prepared by the immunoSEQ multiplex PCR assay. Rearranged TCR beta chain sequences were amplified using the hsTCRB Kit according to the manufacturer's protocol. Sequencing of TCRB libraries was carried out on an Illumina MiSeq. The source study handled its data this way. Demultiplexing, trimming and gene mapping were performed with the kit vendor's proprietary platform. Drawn from immuneACCESS, this table holds only the in-frame rearrangements with V and J called that TCRdb kept. Clones are partly lost; checked studies trace under half to an unresolved V gene and leave the rest unexplained. V, J and clone size derive from that table, while D and trimming were established from the DNA sequence. The sample data list 65,000 or so clones, and roughly 84% of these were observed just once. 3.5% to 4.5% of the sample lies in the top ten. The time point label on this specimen signifies: week 23, last vaccination. Every vaccine dose consisted of 300 ug of a 20-mer mutant IDH1 peptide in Montanide, administered subcutaneously together with topical imiquimod. All donors had newly diagnosed IDH1-mutant astrocytomas of WHO grade 3 or 4 that showed loss of nuclear ATRX. The samples were drawn from NOA16, a multicentre, single-arm, open-label phase I trial in Germany that tested a mutant IDH1 peptide vaccine in humans for the first time. Genomic DNA for TCRB sequencing was extracted from EDTA blood using the DNeasy Blood and Tissue Kit.

A word on this clone: No cognate antigen has been identified for it. Base qualities were left out, and no much larger clone turns up one base away.

According to the germline V gene, CDR1 reads SGHRS and CDR2 reads YFSETQ. Trimmed from V: 0 bases; trimmed from J: 6 bases; junction bases lacking a gene match: 10. The CDR3 starts with the cysteine, ends with the phenylalanine, and has 17 residues. The sequence is cut down to CDR3 DNA, 51 bases in frame from base 1. What the authors observed across the whole study: Pseudoprogression appeared unrelated to alterations in the top peripheral T cell clonotypes detected by TCRB sequencing. Immune responses induced by the vaccine were seen in around 94% of patients across multiple MHC alleles. The authors noted that analyses of patient blood samples could not be reproduced because of sample limitations. Availability determined which PBMC samples were chosen for TCRB deep sequencing.

The source material was PBMCs, sampled from a glioma patient whose treatment included an IDH1 peptide vaccine. The V and J genes are TRBV5-1 and TRBJ2-3; 10 middle bases align to TRBD2. The receptor's source is a man younger than 40 with glioma. The bases read TGCGCCAGCAGCTTGGGCCTAGCGGGGGCCACCAGGGATACGCAGTATTTT. Translated, this is CASSLGLAGATRDTQYF.